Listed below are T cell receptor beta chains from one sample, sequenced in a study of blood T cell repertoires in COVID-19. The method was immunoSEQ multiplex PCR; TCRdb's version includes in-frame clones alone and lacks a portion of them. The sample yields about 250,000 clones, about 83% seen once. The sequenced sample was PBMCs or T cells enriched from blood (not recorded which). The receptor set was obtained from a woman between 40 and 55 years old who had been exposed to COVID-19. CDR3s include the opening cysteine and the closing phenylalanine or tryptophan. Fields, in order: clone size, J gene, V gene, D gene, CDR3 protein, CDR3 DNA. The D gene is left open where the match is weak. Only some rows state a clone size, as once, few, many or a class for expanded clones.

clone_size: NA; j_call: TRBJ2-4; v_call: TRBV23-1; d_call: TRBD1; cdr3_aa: CASSQRTGGFVKNIQYF; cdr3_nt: TGCGCCAGCAGTCAACGTACAGGGGGGTTTGTAAAAAACATTCAGTACTTC
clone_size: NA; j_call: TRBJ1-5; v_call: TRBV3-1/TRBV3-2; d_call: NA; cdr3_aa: CASSQGSEGQPQHF; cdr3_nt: TGTGCCAGCAGCCAAGGCAGTGAGGGACAGCCCCAGCATTTT
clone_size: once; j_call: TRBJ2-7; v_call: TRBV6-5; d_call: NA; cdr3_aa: CASNGGRLAQYF; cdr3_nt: TGTGCCAGCAACGGGGGACGGCTAGCGCAGTACTTC
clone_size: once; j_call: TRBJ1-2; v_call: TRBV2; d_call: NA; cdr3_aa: CASILNGAGSDGYTF; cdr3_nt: TGTGCCAGCATTTTGAATGGGGCAGGGTCGGATGGCTACACCTTC
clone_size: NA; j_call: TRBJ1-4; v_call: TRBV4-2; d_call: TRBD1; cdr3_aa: CASSHEPGQINEKLFF; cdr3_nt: TGTGCCAGCAGCCATGAGCCGGGACAGATTAATGAAAAACTGTTTTTT
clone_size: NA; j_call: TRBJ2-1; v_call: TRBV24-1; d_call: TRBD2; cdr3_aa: CATSDPGLAGGRGDEQFF; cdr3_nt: TGTGCCACCAGTGACCCGGGACTAGCGGGGGGCCGAGGGGATGAGCAGTTCTTC
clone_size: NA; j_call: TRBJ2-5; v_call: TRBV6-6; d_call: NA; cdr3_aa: CASTPGGHPQETQYF; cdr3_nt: TGTGCCAGCACTCCCGGTGGACACCCCCAAGAGACCCAGTACTTC
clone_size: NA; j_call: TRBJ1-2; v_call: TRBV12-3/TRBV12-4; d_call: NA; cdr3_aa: CASSDNTYGYTF; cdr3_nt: TGTGCCAGCTCGGACAATACCTATGGCTACACCTTC
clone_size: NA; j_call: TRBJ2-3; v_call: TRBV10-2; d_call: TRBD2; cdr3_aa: CASSSTGGRADTQYF; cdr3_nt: TGCGCCAGCAGTTCAACGGGGGGGCGGGCAGATACGCAGTATTTT
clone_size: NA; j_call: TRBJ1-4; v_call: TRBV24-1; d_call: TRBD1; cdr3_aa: CATSDAGQGANEKLFF; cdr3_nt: TGTGCCACCAGTGATGCCGGACAGGGGGCTAATGAAAAACTGTTTTTT
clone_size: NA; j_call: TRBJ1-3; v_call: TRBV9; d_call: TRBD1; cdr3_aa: CASKSTGGSGNTIYF; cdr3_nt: TGTGCCAGCAAATCCACAGGGGGCTCAGGAAACACCATATATTTT
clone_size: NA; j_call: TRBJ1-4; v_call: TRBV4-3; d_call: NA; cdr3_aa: CASSLNRGNEKLFF; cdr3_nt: TGCGCCAGCAGCCTTAACCGGGGTAATGAAAAACTGTTTTTT
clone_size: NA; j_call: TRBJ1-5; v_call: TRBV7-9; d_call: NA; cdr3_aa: CASSPLRNQPQHF; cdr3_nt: TGTGCCAGCAGCCCCCTTCGCAATCAGCCCCAGCATTTT
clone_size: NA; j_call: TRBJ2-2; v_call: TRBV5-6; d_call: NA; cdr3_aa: CASSPREQGNTGELFF; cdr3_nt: TGTGCCAGCAGCCCCCGGGAGCAGGGGAACACCGGGGAGCTGTTTTTT
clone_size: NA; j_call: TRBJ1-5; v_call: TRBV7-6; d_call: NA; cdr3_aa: CASSSCRVDCNQPQHF; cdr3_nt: TGTGCCAGCAGCTCATGCAGGGTGGATTGCAATCAGCCCCAGCATTTT
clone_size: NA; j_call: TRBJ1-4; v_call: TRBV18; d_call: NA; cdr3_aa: CASSPTRANEKLFF; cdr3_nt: TGTGCCAGCTCACCAACCCGAGCAAATGAAAAACTGTTTTTT
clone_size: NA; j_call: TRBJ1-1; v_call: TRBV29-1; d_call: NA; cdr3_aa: CSVEGDIGDTEAFF; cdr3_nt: TGCAGCGTTGAGGGGGACATTGGAGACACTGAAGCTTTCTTT
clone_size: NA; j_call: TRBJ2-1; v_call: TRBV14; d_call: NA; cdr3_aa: CASSQGLVTVNEQFF; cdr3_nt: TGTGCCAGCAGCCAAGGGTTAGTTACGGTGAATGAGCAGTTCTTC